The rows below give T cell receptor beta chains drawn from one sample of a study of identical twins. TCRdb called the 5' RACE reads again in MiXCR, with one record for every CDR3 protein. The sample yields roughly 500,000 distinct CDR3 sequences, less than 25% seen once. The same sample was also studied in work on T cells expressing NK-cell markers.

The sequencing input was CD4+ T cells sorted from blood. These receptors were taken from a woman in her late teens or twenties in good health. CDR3s include the opening cysteine and the closing phenylalanine or tryptophan. The order of the fields is CDR3 protein, V gene, CDR3 length.

CSAVAGGLYNEQFF,TRBV29-1,14
CASSYLGAAEAFF,TRBV6-5,13
CASSLSRTEGSPLHF,TRBV7-3,15
CASSLFGTGPTEAFF,TRBV5-1,15
CASSYKGGRTYEQYF,TRBV6-2/TRBV6-3,15
CASSEDVFVLFF,TRBV2,12
CSVGGGGYGYTF,TRBV29-1,12
CASSTFAPGVDTQYF,TRBV9,15
CASSQGPGGYNEQFF,TRBV4-3,15
CASSRTGQVETQYF,TRBV7-7,14
CSAGTSGGLEQFF,TRBV29-1,13
CASSYTASSYEQYF,TRBV5-1,14
CSARGTGPQYF,TRBV20-1,11
CSARDGTRGIQYF,TRBV20-1,13
CASTGREGLFF,TRBV12-3/TRBV12-4,11
CASSLGGPSYEQYF,TRBV12-3/TRBV12-4,14
CASSQASANSPLHF,TRBV3-1,14
CASSLALSGIARSYNEQFF,TRBV7-2,19
CASSRSGSLQETQYF,TRBV9,15
CSAGSRNSGWNIQYF,TRBV20-1,15
CSAGLGLAGPTDTQYF,TRBV20-1,16
CASTEMGQANTEAFF,TRBV7-2,15
CASSTGQMNTEAFF,TRBV5-1,14
CASSVMGQGRGNTIYF,TRBV9,16
CASSSDFSSSYNEQFF,TRBV5-6,16
CASSLKGQGFPTYEQYF,TRBV13,17
CASSLGTGVSGYTF,TRBV12-3/TRBV12-4,14
CAIRLGPSVFDTIYF,TRBV10-3,15
CASLTRGLTYEQYF,TRBV6-2/TRBV6-3,14
CASSWRGTDTQYF,TRBV6-5,13
CASSPPGGQYNEQFF,TRBV7-9,15
CSAARQGAGEDTQYF,TRBV20-1,15
CASSVEPTAYNEQFF,TRBV9,15